This TCR beta chain comes out of a study of blood T cell repertoires in COVID-19. Germline V gene sequence: CDR1 MGHRA, CDR2 YSYEKL. There are 15 residues in the CDR3. Trimming shortened V by 1 base and J by 2 bases, and 11 bases separated the two germline ends. Method: immunoSEQ multiplex PCR; TCRdb's copy keeps in-frame clones and lacks some. The data contain about 440,000 clones, roughly 91% of them seen just once; the ten biggest clones take up 4.3%. The clonotype comes from a woman in her thirties with acute or convalescent COVID-19. The J gene is TRBJ2-5, the V gene TRBV4-1, with D tentatively TRBD2 (6 bases). The specimen was peripheral blood. The CDR3 spells CASSQATRGQETQYF. DNA of the CDR3: TGCGCCAGCAGCCAAGCGACGCGGGGTCAAGAGACCCAGTACTTC.